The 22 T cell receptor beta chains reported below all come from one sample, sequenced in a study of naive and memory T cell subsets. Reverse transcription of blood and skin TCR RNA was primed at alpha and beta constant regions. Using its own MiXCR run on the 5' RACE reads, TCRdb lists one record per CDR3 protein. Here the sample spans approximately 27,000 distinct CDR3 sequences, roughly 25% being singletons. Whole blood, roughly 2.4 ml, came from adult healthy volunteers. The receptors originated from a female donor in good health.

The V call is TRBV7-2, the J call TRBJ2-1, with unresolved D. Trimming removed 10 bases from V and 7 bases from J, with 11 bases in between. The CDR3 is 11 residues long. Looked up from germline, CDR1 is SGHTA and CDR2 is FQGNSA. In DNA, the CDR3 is TGTGCCACTAGTTTAGGGAATGAGCAGTTCTTC. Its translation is CATSLGNEQFF.

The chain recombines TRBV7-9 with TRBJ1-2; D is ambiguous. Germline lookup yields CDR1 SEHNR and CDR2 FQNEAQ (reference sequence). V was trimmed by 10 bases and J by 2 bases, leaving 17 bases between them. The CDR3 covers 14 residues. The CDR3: CATSHLRGNYGYTF. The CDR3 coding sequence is TGTGCCACCTCGCACTTACGAGGGAACTATGGCTACACCTTC.

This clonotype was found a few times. The DNA of the CDR3 is TGCGCCAGCAGTTCTGAAACAGAGAACACTGAAGCTTTCTTT. As protein: CASSSETENTEAFF. V usage is TRBV10-2 and J usage is TRBJ1-1; D is unresolved. Germline lookup yields CDR1 WSHSY and CDR2 SAAADI. Trimming removed 5 bases at V and 1 base at J, with 11 bases between. The CDR3 spans 14 residues.

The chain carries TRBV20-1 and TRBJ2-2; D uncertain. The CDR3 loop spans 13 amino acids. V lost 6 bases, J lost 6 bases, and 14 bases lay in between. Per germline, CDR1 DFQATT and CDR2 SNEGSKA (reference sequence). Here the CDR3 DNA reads TGCAGTGCCAGAAAGGACGTGGCCGGGGAGCTGTTTTTT. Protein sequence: CSARKDVAGELFF.

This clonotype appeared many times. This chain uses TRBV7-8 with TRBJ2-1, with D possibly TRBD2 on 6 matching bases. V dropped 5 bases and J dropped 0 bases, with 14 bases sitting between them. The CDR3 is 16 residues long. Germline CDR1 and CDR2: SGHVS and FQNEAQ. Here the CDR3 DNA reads TGTGCCAGCAGCATTACCGGGACTCGCTCCTACAATGAGCAGTTCTTC. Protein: CASSITGTRSYNEQFF.

The CDR3 protein is CASSPPKVGERNEQFF. The CDR3 nucleotides are TGTGCCAGCAGCCCCCCGAAGGTTGGGGAAAGGAATGAGCAGTTCTTC. The V and J genes are TRBV7-9 and TRBJ2-1; no clear D. The CDR3 consists of 16 residues. V lost 5 bases to trimming and J lost 7 bases, with 21 bases between them. Germline V CDR1 and CDR2: SEHNR, FQNEAQ (reference sequence). The full variable domain, in which reference TRBV7-9 and TRBJ2-1 provide the parts outside the CDR3, is DTGVSQNPRHKITKRGQNVTFRCDPISEHNRLYWYRQTLGQGPEFLTYFQNEAQLEKSRLLSDRFSAERPKGSFSTLEIQRTEQGDSAMYLCASSPPKVGERNEQFFGPGTRLTVL.

The CDR3 spells CSASVAEEVEAFF. CDR3 coding DNA: TGCAGTGCTAGTGTAGCAGAAGAGGTAGAAGCTTTCTTT. This chain joins TRBV20-1 and TRBJ1-1, with D unresolved. The V end lost 3 bases, the J end lost 8 bases, and 16 bases lay between the germline ends. This CDR3 region has 13 residues. The germline V gene encodes CDR1 DFQATT and CDR2 SNEGSKA (reference sequence).

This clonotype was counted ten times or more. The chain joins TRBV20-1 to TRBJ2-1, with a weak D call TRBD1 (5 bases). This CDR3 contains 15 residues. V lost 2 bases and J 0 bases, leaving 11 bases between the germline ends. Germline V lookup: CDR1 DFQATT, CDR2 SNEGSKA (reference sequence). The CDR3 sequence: CSARRRTSSYNEQFF. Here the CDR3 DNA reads TGCAGTGCTAGACGACGGACAAGCTCCTACAATGAGCAGTTCTTC.

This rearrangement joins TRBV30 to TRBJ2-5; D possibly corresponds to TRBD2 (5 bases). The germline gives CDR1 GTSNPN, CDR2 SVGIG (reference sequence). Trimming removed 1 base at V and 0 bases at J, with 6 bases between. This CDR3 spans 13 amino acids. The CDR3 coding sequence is TGTGCCTGGAGTGGAGGGAACCAAGAGACCCAGTACTTC. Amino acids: CAWSGGNQETQYF.

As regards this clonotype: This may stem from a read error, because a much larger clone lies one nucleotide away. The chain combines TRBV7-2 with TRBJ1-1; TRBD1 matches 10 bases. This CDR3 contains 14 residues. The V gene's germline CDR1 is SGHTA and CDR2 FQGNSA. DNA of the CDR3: TGTGCCAGCAGCCAGAGACAGGGGGCAATGGGGGCTTTGTTT. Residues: CASSQRQGAMGALF.

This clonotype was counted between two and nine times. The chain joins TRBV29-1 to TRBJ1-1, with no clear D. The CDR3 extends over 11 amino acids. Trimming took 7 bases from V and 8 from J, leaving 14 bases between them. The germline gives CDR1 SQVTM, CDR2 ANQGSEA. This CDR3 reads CSGGERPEAFF. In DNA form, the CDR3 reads TGCAGCGGTGGGGAAAGACCCGAAGCTTTCTTT.

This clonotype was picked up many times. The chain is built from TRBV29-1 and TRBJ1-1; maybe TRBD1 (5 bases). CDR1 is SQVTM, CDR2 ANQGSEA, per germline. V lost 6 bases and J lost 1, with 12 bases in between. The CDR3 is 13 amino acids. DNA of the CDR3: TGCAGCGTGAGGGACGGAAAGAACACTGAAGCTTTCTTT. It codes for CSVRDGKNTEAFF.

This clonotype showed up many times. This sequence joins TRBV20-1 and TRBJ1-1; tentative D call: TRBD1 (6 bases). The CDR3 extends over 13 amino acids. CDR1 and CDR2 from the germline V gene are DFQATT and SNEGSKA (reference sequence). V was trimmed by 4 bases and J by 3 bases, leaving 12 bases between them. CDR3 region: CSATGGGHTEAFF. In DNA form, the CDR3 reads TGCAGTGCTACTGGGGGGGGGCACACTGAAGCTTTCTTT.

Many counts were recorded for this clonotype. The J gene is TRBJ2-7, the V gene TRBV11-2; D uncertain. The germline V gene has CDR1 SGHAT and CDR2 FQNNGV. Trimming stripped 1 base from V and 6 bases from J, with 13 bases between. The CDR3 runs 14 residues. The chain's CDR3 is CASSLALDGVEQYF. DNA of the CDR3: TGTGCCAGCAGCTTAGCCCTTGATGGGGTCGAGCAGTACTTC.

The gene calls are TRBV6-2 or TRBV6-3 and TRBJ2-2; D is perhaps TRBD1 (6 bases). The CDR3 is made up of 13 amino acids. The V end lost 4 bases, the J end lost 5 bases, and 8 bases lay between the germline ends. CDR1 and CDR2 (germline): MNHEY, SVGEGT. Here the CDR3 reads CASSSQGTGELFF. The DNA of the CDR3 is TGTGCCAGCAGTTCCCAGGGGACCGGGGAGCTGTTTTTT.

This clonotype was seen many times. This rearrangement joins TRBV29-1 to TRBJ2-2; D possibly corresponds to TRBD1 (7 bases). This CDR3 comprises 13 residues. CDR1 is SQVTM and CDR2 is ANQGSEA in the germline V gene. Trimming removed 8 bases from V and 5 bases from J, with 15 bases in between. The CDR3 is CSFRQGGTGELFF. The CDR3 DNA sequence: TGCAGCTTCCGACAGGGAGGAACCGGGGAGCTGTTTTTT.

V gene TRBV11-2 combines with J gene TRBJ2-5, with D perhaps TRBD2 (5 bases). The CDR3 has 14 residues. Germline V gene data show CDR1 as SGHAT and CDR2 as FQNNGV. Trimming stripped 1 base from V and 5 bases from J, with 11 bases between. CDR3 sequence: CASSLVTRRETQYF. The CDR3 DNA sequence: TGTGCCAGCAGCTTAGTTACGCGGAGGGAGACCCAGTACTTC.

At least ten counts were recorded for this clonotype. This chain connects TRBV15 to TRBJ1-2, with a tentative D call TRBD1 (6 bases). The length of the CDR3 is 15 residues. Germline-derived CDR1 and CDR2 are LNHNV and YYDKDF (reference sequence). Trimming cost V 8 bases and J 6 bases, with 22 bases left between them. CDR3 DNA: TGTGCCACCCACGGGGGGCAGGGGCGTGAGCATGGCTACACCTTC. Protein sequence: CATHGGQGREHGYTF.

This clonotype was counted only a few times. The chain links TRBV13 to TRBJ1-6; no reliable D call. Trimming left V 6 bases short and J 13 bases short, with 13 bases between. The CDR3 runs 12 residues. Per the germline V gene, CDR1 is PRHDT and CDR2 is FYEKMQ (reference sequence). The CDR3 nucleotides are TGTGCCAGCAGTACCTCTCTTTCGCCCCTCCACTTT. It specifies CASSTSLSPLHF.

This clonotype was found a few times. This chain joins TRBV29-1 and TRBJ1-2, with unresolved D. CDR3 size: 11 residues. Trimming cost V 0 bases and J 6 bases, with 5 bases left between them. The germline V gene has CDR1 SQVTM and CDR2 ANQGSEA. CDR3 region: CSVEDRNGYTF. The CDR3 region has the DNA TGCAGCGTTGAAGACAGAAATGGCTACACCTTC.

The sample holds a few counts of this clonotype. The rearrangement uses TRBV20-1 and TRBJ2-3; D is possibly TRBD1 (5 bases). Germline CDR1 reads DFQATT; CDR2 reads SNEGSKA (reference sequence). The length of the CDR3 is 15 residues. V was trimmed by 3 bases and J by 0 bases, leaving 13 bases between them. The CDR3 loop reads CSASPMAGSTDTQYF. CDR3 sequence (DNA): TGCAGTGCTAGTCCAATGGCAGGGAGCACAGATACGCAGTATTTT.

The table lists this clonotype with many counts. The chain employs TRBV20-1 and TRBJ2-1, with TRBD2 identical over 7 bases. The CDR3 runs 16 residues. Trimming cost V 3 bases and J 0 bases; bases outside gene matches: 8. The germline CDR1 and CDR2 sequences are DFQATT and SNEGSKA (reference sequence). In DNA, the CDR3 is TGCAGTGCTAGGGTAGCGGGTTCGAGCTCCTACAATGAGCAGTTCTTC. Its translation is CSARVAGSSSYNEQFF.